This TCR beta chain stems from a study of blood T cell repertoires in COVID-19. Study details: The United States, Italy and Spain were the sources of the acute and convalescent COVID-19 samples. Sample material is recorded as cDNA or gDNA derived from T cells, B-cell-depleted T cells, or PBMCs.

Germline V gene lookup returns CDR1 MNHEY and CDR2 SVGAGI. V lost 8 bases to trimming and J lost 5 bases, with 11 bases between them. CDR3 length: 12 residues. Profiling relied on immunoSEQ multiplex PCR, and the TCRdb table lists in-frame clones only, not all of them. The sample shows 240,000 or so clones, approximately 87% of them seen only once. Specimen: peripheral blood. The J gene is TRBJ2-3, the V gene TRBV6-5; possibly TRBD1 for D (5 bases). The sequence was collected from a man aged 55 to 70 with acute or convalescent COVID-19. This CDR3 is CASGVGVDTQYF. The CDR3 nucleotides are TGTGCCAGCGGCGTAGGGGTAGATACGCAGTATTTT.